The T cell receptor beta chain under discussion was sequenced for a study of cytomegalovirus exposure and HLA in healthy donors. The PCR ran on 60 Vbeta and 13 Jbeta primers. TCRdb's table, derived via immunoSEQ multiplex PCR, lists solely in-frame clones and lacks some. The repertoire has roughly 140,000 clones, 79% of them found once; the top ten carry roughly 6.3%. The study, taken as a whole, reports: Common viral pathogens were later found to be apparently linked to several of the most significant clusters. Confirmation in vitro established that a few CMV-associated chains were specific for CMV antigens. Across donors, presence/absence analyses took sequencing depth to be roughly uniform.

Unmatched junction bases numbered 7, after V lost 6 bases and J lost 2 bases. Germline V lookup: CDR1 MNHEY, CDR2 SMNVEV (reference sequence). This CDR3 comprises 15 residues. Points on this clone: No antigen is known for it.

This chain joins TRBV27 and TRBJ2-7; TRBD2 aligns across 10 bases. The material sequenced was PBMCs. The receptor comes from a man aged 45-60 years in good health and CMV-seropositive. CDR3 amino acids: CASRRTAGGAYEQYF. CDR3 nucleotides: TGTGCCAGCAGAAGGACAGCGGGAGGGGCCTACGAGCAGTACTTC.